What follows are 2 T cell receptor beta chains derived from one specimen sequenced in a study of human T cells and chemical hapten exposure listed by TCRdb under 2021. The time point label, read with the paper, signifies: healthy volunteer bleed at 2 weeks. Total RNA was isolated from unfractionated whole blood collected in Tempus Blood RNA tubes. Libraries came from RACE. The run used a NextSeq 500. TCRdb ran its own pipeline on the public reads, namely fastp trimming at Q25 and MiXCR clone calling, and kept in-frame beta chains. All rows with the same CDR3 protein become a single entry with the most common DNA and genes. This sample holds about 130,000 distinct CDR3 sequences; around 8.3% were observed only once. 1.5% to 2% of the sample is taken by the ten largest. The sequenced sample was whole blood. Every receptor here comes from a male donor in good health. Some clones in this sample may be carry-over from other donors' samples.

The chain uses TRBV5-1 and TRBJ1-2; 7 positions match TRBD1. The V gene's germline CDR1 is SGHRS and CDR2 YFSETQ. V trimming: 0 bases; J trimming: 7 bases; junction bases outside the gene matches: 9. The CDR3 has 15 amino acids. CDR3 sequence: CASSLVERDRAGYTF. The CDR3 region has the DNA TGCGCCAGCAGCTTGGTAGAACGAGACAGGGCTGGCTACACCTTC.

Of note for this clonotype: This is likely a read error, given that the CDR3 carries no conserved phenylalanine or tryptophan at its end. The rearrangement links TRBV4-1 to TRBJ2-7, with 7 bases fitting TRBD1. CDR3 length: 14 amino acids. Germline V lookup: CDR1 MGHRA, CDR2 YSYEKL. The trim removed 2 bases at V and 5 bases at J, leaving 6 bases unmatched. CDR3 amino acids: CASSQIQGWHEQYL. In DNA form, the CDR3 reads TGCGCCAGCAGCCAAATACAGGGGTGGCACGAGCAGTACTTA.